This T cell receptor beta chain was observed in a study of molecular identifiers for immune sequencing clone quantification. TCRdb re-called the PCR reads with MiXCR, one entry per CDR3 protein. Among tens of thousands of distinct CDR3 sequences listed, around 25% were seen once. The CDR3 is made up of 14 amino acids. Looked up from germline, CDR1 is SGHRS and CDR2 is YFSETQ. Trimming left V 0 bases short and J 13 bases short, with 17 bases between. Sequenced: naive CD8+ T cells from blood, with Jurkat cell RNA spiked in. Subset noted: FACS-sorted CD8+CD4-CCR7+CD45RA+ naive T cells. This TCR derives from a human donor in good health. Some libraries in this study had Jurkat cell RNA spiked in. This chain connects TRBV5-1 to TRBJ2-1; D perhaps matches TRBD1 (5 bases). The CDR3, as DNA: TGCGCCAGCAGCTTGGAACAGGAAGTGAATAAACAGTTCTTC. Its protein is CASSLEQEVNKQFF. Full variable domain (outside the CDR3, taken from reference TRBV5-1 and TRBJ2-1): KAGVTQTPRYLIKTRGQQVTLSCSPISGHRSVSWYQQTPGQGLQFLFEYFSETQRNKGNFPGRFSGRQFSNSRSEMNVSTLELGDSALYLCASSLEQEVNKQFFGPGTRLTVL.